This T cell receptor beta chain was documented in a study of cytotoxic CD8 clonotypes in ibrutinib-treated CLL. The wider study: Outcomes included roughly 24 partial and 2 complete responses; after median around 5.5 years, roughly 14 stayed remitted and 12 progressed. Treatment had run for a median approximately eleven months, range 6 to 36, when response samples were taken.

Profiled with immunoSEQ multiplex PCR; TCRdb holds only in-frame clones, not every one. The data contain around 140,000 clones, 70% to 85% of them singletons. Notes on this clone: Its specificity is unknown.

Germline CDR1 reads MDHEN; CDR2 reads SYDVKM. The CDR3 loop spans 12 amino acids. Trimming took 2 bases from V and 5 from J, leaving 6 bases between them. General observations from the study: Public clonotypes showed up rarely, and on treatment they shrank or held steady.

This sequence originates from a human donor with chronic lymphocytic leukemia. The gene calls are TRBV28 and TRBJ1-1; D gene uncertain. The sample consisted of PBMCs, taken after 12 months of ibrutinib treatment. The CDR3 nucleotides read TGTGCCAGCAGTTTAGGCGAGACTGAAGCTTTCTTT. It yields the protein CASSLGETEAFF.